This T cell receptor beta chain came from a study of identical twins (dated by TCRdb to 2016 to 2017). Background on the whole study: To test whether fetal clonotypes persist, the study used deep sequencing on TCR alpha and beta repertoires from monozygotic twins, unrelated adults of various ages, and cord blood. Replicate twin experiments were performed at different times using different library preparation protocols to rule out contamination.

V has 0 bases trimmed and J has 7 bases trimmed; junction bases matching no gene number 6. The CDR3 starts with the cysteine, ends with the phenylalanine, and has 15 residues. Only the CDR3 portion is preserved as DNA: 45 bases, with reading frame beginning at the first base. Sequences SEHNR (CDR1) and FQNEAQ (CDR2) are obtained from the germline V gene (reference sequence). The study at large found these results: In monozygotic twins, out-of-frame TCR alpha sharing was systematically underestimated by recombination models, although the models agreed with sharing between unrelated individuals. Zero-insertion analyses could be partly confounded by invariant T cells such as MAIT and iNKT, though diverse VJ usage argued against such confounding for most clonotypes. A weaker excess of twin sharing was found in beta out-of-frame sequences because the signal-to-noise ratio was lowered by fewer shared sequences. Fewer insertions were carried by abundant cord blood beta clonotypes; a weaker similar trend was observed in young adult naive repertoires, while no such trend was observed in memory repertoires. Out-of-frame TCR alpha sequences shared between twins showed an excess of low generation-probability sequences compared with coincidental sharing between unrelated individuals. Conclusions relied on cross-sectional statistical analysis, since the same donors could not be followed over many years.

The library was built by means of 5' RACE. Sequenced on an Illumina HiSeq 2000. Template switching introduced a universal primer binding site; the final cDNA contained a unique molecular identifier, enabling accurate counting of TCR cDNA molecules. Specific primers in the conserved constant-segment region were used to synthesize first-strand cDNA for the TCR alpha and beta chains. To control for contamination, every cDNA library carried two barcodes: a SMART-Mk sample barcode plus Illumina barcodes. TruSeq adapter sequences along with Illumina sample barcodes were introduced in two successive PCR steps. Sequencing of the TCR alpha and beta cDNA libraries was done on the Illumina HiSeq platform using custom primers. For the original study's pipeline: MiGEC processed the raw reads to extract unique molecular identifiers, while MiXCR was used to determine the CDR3 positions. For each individual, recombination models were inferred using an EM algorithm with the repgenHMM and IGoR tools. The analysis of shared clonotypes was done with the tcR package in R, with sharing normalized by the product of cloneset sizes. To study raw recombination without the effects of thymic and clonal selection, out-of-frame nonproductive sequences were analyzed. TCRdb reran the public reads through fastp at Q25 and MiXCR, keeping productive beta chains. Entries are consolidated by CDR3 protein sequence, retaining the most common genes and DNA. The V and J calls come from TCRdb's annotation, not from the publication. Counted in this sample were hundreds of thousands of distinct CDR3 sequences; around 15% of them appeared once. The ten most abundant clones make up around 9.5% of the sample.

Of note for this clonotype: The specificity of this receptor is unknown. Per-base qualities were not stored, and no clone one base away is much larger.

Every donor was a healthy Caucasian. Miltenyi CD45RO+ enrichment and human naive T-cell isolation kits were used to isolate memory (CD45RO+) and naive T cells from PBMC. The receptor's source is a woman aged 18-29 years in good health. In this chain, TRBV7-9 is recombined with TRBJ2-1, and 7 junction bases match TRBD2. Sequenced sample: memory (CD45RO+) T cells sorted from blood. The sample's cell subset or site label, in plain terms: CD45RO+ enriched T cells. In nucleotides, the sequence is TGTGCCAGCAGCTTAGCGGGAGGGTGGTCGAATGAGCAGTTCTTC. It translates to CASSLAGGWSNEQFF.